This T cell receptor beta chain was found in a study of CD8+ T cells in alopecia areata (dated by TCRdb to the late 2010s). A note on the overall study: Treated patients were enrolled in an open-label pilot trial of oral tofacitinib at 5 to 10 mg twice daily for moderate-to-severe alopecia areata. Scalp clonality was compared among normal scalp (n=4), patchy alopecia areata scalp (n=8), and alopecia totalis/universalis scalp (n=8). Patients on tofacitinib were biopsied at baseline and after 4 and 24 weeks of treatment, and several of the patients also had a later scalp biopsy. Amplification of TCRbeta CDR3 regions was done by immunoSEQ multiplex PCR using 35 Vbeta forward primers and 13 Jbeta reverse primers. Scalp tissue and sorted CD4+ and CD8+ peripheral blood T cells from patchy and totalis/universalis alopecia areata patients and from healthy controls were covered by human TCRbeta sequencing. To study T cell clonal expansion in alopecia areata, the researchers applied high-throughput TCRbeta sequencing to both the C3H/HeJ mouse model and human patients. The RNA source kit depended on sample type: the PAXgene miRNA kit for fixed scalp, the miRNeasy kit for PBMCs, and the RNeasy kit for mouse skin. Tofacitinib was given for 6 to 18 months, followed by 6 months of follow-up off drug to assess delayed response and recurrence.

Library method: the immunoSEQ multiplex PCR assay. For TCR sequencing, RNA was extracted from every sample and reverse transcribed into cDNA to serve as template. SuperScript III was used for first-strand cDNA synthesis, primed with a 2:1 mix of oligo-dT and random hexamers. A synthetic immune receptor repertoire was used to measure amplification bias, and any remaining bias was corrected computationally. Turning to the authors' computational methods: Raw reads were preprocessed to remove errors, and CDR3 was defined by IMGT conventions from the conserved cysteine to phenylalanine. Clonality was computed by normalizing Shannon entropy by log2 of the number of productive unique TCRs and subtracting the result from 1. Scalp TCRbeta sequences were cross-referenced with sorted blood CD4 and CD8 repertoires so that the CD4 or CD8 identity of scalp clones could be inferred. Here the immuneACCESS table is served through TCRdb, limited to in-frame sequences with V and J called. Missing clones are a known gap in these copies; in checked studies unresolved V genes cover under half, and the rest lacks a known reason. D and trimming were read from the DNA, whereas the V and J calls and clone size are those reported in that table. The sample table shows 11,000 or so clones, and 60% to 65% are seen once. The ten largest clones take up roughly 15% of the sample.

Concerning this clone: No antigen is known for it. No per-base quality is available; no much larger clone lies one base away.

From the germline V gene, CDR1 is SGHVS and CDR2 is FQNEAQ. The CDR3, cysteine through phenylalanine, is 16 amino acids long. Of all the DNA, just the CDR3 is kept, 48 bases in frame from base 1. Germline trimming: 5 bases from V, 3 bases from J; junction bases outside gene matches: 11. Paper-wide results and their limitations: Unlike mouse skin, where gammadelta T cells dominate, normal human skin contains resident alphabeta T cells that get sequenced too, which complicates analysis of the scalp TCR repertoire. Compared with mice, TCR sequences shared between patients were less clear, possibly partly because of HLA diversity across the patient population. Compared with normal scalp, lesional scalp, particularly in alopecia totalis/universalis, had higher clonality and more expanded CD8+ clones, which suggests antigenic drive.

Peripheral blood and lesional scalp punch biopsies were obtained from patients with alopecia areata. Human scalp biopsies were fixed immediately in PAXgene tissue containers. The sequence joins TRBV7-8 to TRBJ2-3; TRBD2 lines up with 7 middle nucleotides. The TCR was taken from a human donor with alopecia areata. Input material: skin. CDR3 reads: CASSPTSVGGTDTQYF. The DNA sequence is TGTGCCAGCAGCCCTACTAGCGTCGGAGGGACAGATACGCAGTATTTT.